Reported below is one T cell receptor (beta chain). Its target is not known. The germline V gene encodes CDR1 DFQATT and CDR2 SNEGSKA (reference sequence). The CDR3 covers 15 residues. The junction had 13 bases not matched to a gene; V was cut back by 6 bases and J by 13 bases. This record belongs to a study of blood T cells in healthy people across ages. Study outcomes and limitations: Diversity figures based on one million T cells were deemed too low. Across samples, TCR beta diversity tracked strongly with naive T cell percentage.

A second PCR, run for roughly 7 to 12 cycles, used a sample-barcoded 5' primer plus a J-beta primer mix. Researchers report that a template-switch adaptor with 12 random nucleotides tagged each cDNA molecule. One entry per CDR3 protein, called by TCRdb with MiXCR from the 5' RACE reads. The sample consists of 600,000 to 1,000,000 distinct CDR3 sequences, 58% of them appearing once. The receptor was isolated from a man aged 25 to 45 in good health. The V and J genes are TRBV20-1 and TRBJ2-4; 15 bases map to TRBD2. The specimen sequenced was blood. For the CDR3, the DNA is TGCAGTGCAGGGACTAGCGGGGGGCCCGAGTGGGAGCAGTACTTC. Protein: CSAGTSGGPEWEQYF.